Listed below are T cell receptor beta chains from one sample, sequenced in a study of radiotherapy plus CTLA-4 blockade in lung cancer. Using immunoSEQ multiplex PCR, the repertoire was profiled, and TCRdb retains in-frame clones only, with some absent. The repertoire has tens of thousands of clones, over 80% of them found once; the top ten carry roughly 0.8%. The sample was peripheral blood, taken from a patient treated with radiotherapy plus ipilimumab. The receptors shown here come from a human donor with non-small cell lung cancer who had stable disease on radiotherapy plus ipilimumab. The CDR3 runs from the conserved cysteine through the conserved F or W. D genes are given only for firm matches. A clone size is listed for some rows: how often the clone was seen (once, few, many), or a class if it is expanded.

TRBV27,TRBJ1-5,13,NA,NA,TGTGCCAGCTCGAGGATAAGCAATCAGCCCCAGCATTTT,CASSRISNQPQHF
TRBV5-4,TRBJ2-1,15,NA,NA,TGTGCCAGCAGCTCGGGACACCGAGGAGACAATGAGCAGTTCTTC,CASSSGHRGDNEQFF
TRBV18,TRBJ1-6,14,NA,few,TGTGCCAGCTCACCAGGGGGCGAAAGGACACCCCTCCACTTT,CASSPGGERTPLHF
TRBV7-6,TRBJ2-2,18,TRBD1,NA,TGTGCCAGCAGCTGGGGGACAGGGGGCGCGAGGAACACCGGGGAGCTGTTTTTT,CASSWGTGGARNTGELFF
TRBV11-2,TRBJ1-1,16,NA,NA,TGTGCCAGCAGCCCGCAGCAGGTAGTGGGGAACACTGAAGCTTTCTTT,CASSPQQVVGNTEAFF
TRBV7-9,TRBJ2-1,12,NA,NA,TGTGCCAGCAGCAGGGATTACAATGAGCAGTTCTTC,CASSRDYNEQFF
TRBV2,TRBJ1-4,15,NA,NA,TGTGCCAGCAGTGATTTGTCAGTTTCTAATGAAAAACTGTTTTTT,CASSDLSVSNEKLFF
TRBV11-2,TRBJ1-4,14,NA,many,TGTGCCAGCAGCCCCAGTCCGGGCCAAGAAAAACTGTTTTTT,CASSPSPGQEKLFF
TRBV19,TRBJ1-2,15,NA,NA,TGTGCCAGTAGTATTGACAGATTTAACAACTATGGCTACACCTTC,CASSIDRFNNYGYTF
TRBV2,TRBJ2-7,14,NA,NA,TGTGCCAGCAGGCCGGGGACCACCTCCTACGAGCAGTACTTC,CASRPGTTSYEQYF
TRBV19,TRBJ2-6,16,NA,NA,TGTGCCAGTAGTATAGATGGGGGCTCTGGGGCCAACGTCCTGACTTTC,CASSIDGGSGANVLTF
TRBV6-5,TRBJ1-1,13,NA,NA,TGTGCCAGCAGTCCCCCGGGCAACACTGAAGCTTTCTTT,CASSPPGNTEAFF
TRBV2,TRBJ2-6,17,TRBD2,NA,TGTGCCAGCAGTGGACTAGCGGGGGGCTCTGGGGCCAACGTCCTGACTTTC,CASSGLAGGSGANVLTF
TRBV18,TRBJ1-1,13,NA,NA,TGTGCCAGCTCACCCACTACGACAGGTGAAGCTTTCTTT,CASSPTTTGEAFF
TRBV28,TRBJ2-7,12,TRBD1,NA,TGTGCCAGCGGACAGGGACCCTACGAGCAGTACTTC,CASGQGPYEQYF
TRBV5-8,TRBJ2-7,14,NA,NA,TGTGCCAGCAGTAGTGCCCCGACAGGCTACGAGCAGTACTTC,CASSSAPTGYEQYF
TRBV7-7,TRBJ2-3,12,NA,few,TGTGCTAGCAGCTTAAACCCCCATACGCAGTATTTT,CASSLNPHTQYF
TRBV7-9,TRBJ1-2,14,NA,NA,TGTGCCAGCACGACCTCGGGGGATAACTATGGCTACACCTTC,CASTTSGDNYGYTF
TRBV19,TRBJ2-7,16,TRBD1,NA,TGTGCCAGTAGTATAGGGGCGACAGGGGCGTTCGTGAAGCAGTACTTC,CASSIGATGAFVKQYF
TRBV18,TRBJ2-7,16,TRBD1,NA,TGTGCCAGCTCATCCACGGGGACAGGGCGTTCCTACGAGCAGTACTTC,CASSSTGTGRSYEQYF
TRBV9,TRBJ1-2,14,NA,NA,TGTGCCAGCAGCCGGGACACTTTCTCGGATGGCTACACCTTC,CASSRDTFSDGYTF
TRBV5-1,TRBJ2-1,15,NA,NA,TGCGCCAGCAGCTGGGGCGGCGGAATCTACAATGAGCAGTTCTTC,CASSWGGGIYNEQFF
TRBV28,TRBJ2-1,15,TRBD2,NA,TGTGCCAGCAGCAACAACGGGAGGGTCGTGAATGAGCAGTTCTTC,CASSNNGRVVNEQFF
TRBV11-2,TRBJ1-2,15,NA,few,TGTGCCAGCGCCCTCAGGGAGCGATTGGGCTATGGCTACACCTTC,CASALRERLGYGYTF
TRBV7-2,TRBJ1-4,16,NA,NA,TGTGCCAGCAGCCCCGCCGCCAGACAAGTTAATGAAAAACTGTTTTTT,CASSPAARQVNEKLFF
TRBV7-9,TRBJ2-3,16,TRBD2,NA,TGTGCCAGCAGCCAGACTAGCGGGGGGTTCACAGATACGCAGTATTTT,CASSQTSGGFTDTQYF
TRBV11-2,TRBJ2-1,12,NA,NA,TGTGCCAGCAGCTCCGGGTCCGAAAAGCAGTTCTTC,CASSSGSEKQFF
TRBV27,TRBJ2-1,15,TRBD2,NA,TGTGCCAGCAGTTGGGGCGGGAGAGGGAACAATGAGCAGTTCTTC,CASSWGGRGNNEQFF
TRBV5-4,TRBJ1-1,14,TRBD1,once,TGTGCCAGCAGATCCCGACAGGGGGACACTGAAGCTTTCTTT,CASRSRQGDTEAFF
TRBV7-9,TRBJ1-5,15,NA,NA,TGTGCCAGCAGCTTAGACATACTTAGCAATCAGCCCCAGCATTTT,CASSLDILSNQPQHF
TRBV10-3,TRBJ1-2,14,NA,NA,TGTGCCATCAGTGAGGGGGGGGGCCACTATGGCTACACCTTC,CAISEGGGHYGYTF
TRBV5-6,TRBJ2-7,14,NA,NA,TGTGCCAGCAGCCTCCCAGGAAGCTCCTACGAGCAGTACTTC,CASSLPGSSYEQYF
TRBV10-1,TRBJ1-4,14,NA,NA,TGCGCCAGCAGGGGTCAGGGGAGATCTGAAAAACTGTTTTTT,CASRGQGRSEKLFF
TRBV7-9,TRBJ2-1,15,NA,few,TGTGCCAGCAGCTTCCAAGGAGGGCCCTACAATGAGCAGTTCTTC,CASSFQGGPYNEQFF
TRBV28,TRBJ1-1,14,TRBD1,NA,TGTGCCAGCAGTAGGGACAGGGTGAACACTGAAGCTTTCTTT,CASSRDRVNTEAFF
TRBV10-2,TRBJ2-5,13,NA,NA,TGCGCCAGCAGTGTGACTGTCTACGAGACCCAGTACTTC,CASSVTVYETQYF
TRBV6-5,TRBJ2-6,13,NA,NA,TGTGCCACCGAGGAGTATGGGGCCAACGTCCTGACTTTC,CATEEYGANVLTF
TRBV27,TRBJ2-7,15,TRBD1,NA,TGTGCCAGCAGAGGGGGACAGCTACAGTTCTACGAGCAGTACTTC,CASRGGQLQFYEQYF
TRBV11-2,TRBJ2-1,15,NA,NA,TGTGCCAGCAGCTTACGCGGACTCAGGGACAATGAGCAGTTCTTC,CASSLRGLRDNEQFF
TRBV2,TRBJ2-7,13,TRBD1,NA,TGTGCCAGCAGGGTGACAGGGTTGAGCGAGCAGTACTTC,CASRVTGLSEQYF
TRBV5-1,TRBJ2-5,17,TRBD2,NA,TGCGCCAGCAGCCGCGCAGGGACTAGCGACCTCCAAGAGACCCAGTACTTC,CASSRAGTSDLQETQYF
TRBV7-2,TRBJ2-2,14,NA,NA,TGTGCCAGCAGCTTATGGGGGAACACCGGGGAGCTGTTTTTT,CASSLWGNTGELFF
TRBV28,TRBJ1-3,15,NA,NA,TGTGCCAGCACGAGAGGAGGGGCGAAGGGAAACACCATATATTTT,CASTRGGAKGNTIYF
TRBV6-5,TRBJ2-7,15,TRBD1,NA,TGTGCCAGCAGTAAAGGACAGGGCCTAACCTACGAGCAGTACTTC,CASSKGQGLTYEQYF